Shown below are 23 T cell receptor beta chains from a single sample sequenced in a study of blood T cell repertoires in COVID-19. Measured with immunoSEQ multiplex PCR; TCRdb has only the in-frame clones, and not every one. The sample yields a few hundred thousand clones, 84% seen once. The sample consisted of peripheral blood. These receptors were collected from a human donor in a cohort sampled during active COVID-19.

The chain employs TRBV19 and TRBJ2-4, with D possibly TRBD1 on 7 matching bases. V shed 5 bases and J shed 1 base, with 12 bases lying between them. This CDR3 comprises 15 residues. Germline CDR1 LNHDA, CDR2 SQIVND (reference sequence). CDR3 bases: TGTGCCAGTAGTCAATCAGGGGGGGCCAAAAACATTCAGTACTTC. As protein: CASSQSGGAKNIQYF.

This clone was observed a few times. The V and J genes are TRBV5-1 and TRBJ2-2, with D possibly being TRBD1 (5 bases). This CDR3 spans 14 amino acids. The germline V gene has CDR1 SGHRS and CDR2 YFSETQ. The V and J ends lost 0 bases and 4 bases respectively, with 7 bases between them. For the CDR3, the DNA is TGCGCCAGCAGCTTGGTTAGGGGCACCGGGGAGCTGTTTTTT. It is translated as CASSLVRGTGELFF.

This chain uses TRBV10-3 with TRBJ2-7; D is unclear. The CDR3 runs 12 residues. Germline V lookup: CDR1 ENHRY, CDR2 SYGVKD. The germline V and J ends were trimmed by 5 bases and 2 bases, with 7 bases remaining between them. CDR3: CAISPVAYEQYF. CDR3 nucleotides: TGTGCCATCAGTCCGGTCGCCTACGAGCAGTACTTC.

The chain recombines TRBV6-2 or TRBV6-3 with TRBJ1-2; TRBD1 agrees at 7 bases. V lost 2 bases, J lost 3 bases, and 3 bases stayed unmatched. Germline loops: CDR1 MNHEY, CDR2 SVGEGT. The CDR3 contains 14 residues. CDR3: CASSYPGGYYGYTF. Here the CDR3 DNA reads TGTGCCAGCAGTTACCCAGGGGGGTACTATGGCTACACCTTC.

The chain combines TRBV25-1 with TRBJ2-7; tentative D call: TRBD1 (5 bases). V lost 7 bases to trimming and J lost 4 bases, with 17 bases between them. Germline V gene sequence: CDR1 MGHDK, CDR2 SYGVNS. The length of the CDR3 is 14 residues. The CDR3 DNA reads TGTGCCAGCAAAGGGGCAGGGCAAAGGTACGAGCAGTACTTC. It yields the protein CASKGAGQRYEQYF.

This clone was seen a handful of times. Other DNA sequences in this sample translate to the same CDR3. The J gene is TRBJ1-5, the V gene TRBV6-1, with 7 positions matching TRBD1. CDR1 is MNHNS, CDR2 SASEGT, per germline. The junction had 6 bases not matched to a gene; V was cut back by 1 base and J by 9 bases. The CDR3 runs to 14 residues. Here the CDR3 DNA reads TGTGCCAGCAGTGAAGGTACAGGGGCGCGGCCCCAGCATTTT. Its protein product is CASSEGTGARPQHF.

The CDR3 is CASRPRHNQETQYF. The CDR3, as DNA: TGTGCCAGTAGACCCAGACACAACCAAGAGACCCAGTACTTC. The rearrangement uses TRBV19 and TRBJ2-5; no firm D call. Per germline, CDR1 LNHDA and CDR2 SQIVND (reference sequence). This CDR3 has 14 amino acids. Trimming cost V 6 bases and J 0 bases, with 11 bases left between them.

This chain uses TRBV6-6 with TRBJ1-4, with 12 nucleotides matching TRBD1. The CDR3 spans 17 residues. Germline values: CDR1 MNHNY, CDR2 SVGAGI (reference sequence). V dropped 5 bases and J dropped 6; count of bases not matched to a gene: 10. The CDR3 DNA follows: TGTGCCAGCAGTCGGACCGGGACAGGGGGCTTTGATGAAAAACTGTTTTTT. Residues: CASSRTGTGGFDEKLFF.

The genes are TRBV2 and TRBJ2-2, with D possibly matching TRBD2 (6 bases). The CDR3 covers 15 residues. V dropped 2 bases and J dropped 5 bases, with 12 bases sitting between them. From germline, CDR1 is SNHLY and CDR2 FYNNEI. The CDR3 loop reads CASSETLGGTGELFF. The CDR3 nucleotides are TGTGCCAGCAGTGAAACACTCGGGGGTACCGGGGAGCTGTTTTTT. The complete variable domain, with remaining parts taken from reference TRBV2 and TRBJ2-2, reads EPEVTQTPSHQVTQMGQEVILRCVPISNHLYFYWYRQILGQKVEFLVSFYNNEISEKSEIFDDQFSVERPDGSNFTLKIRSTKLEDSAMYFCASSETLGGTGELFFGEGSRLTVL.

This sequence joins TRBV27 and TRBJ1-6; TRBD1 matches at 9 bases. CDR3 size: 14 residues. Trimming cost V 6 bases and J 7 bases; bases outside gene matches: 4. The V gene's germline CDR1 is MNHEY and CDR2 SMNVEV (reference sequence). CDR3 sequence: CASRRDRANSPLHF. The CDR3 DNA is TGTGCCAGCAGGCGGGACAGGGCCAATTCACCCCTCCACTTT.

The chain's CDR3 is CASRPLLTDTQYF. In DNA form, the CDR3 reads TGCGCCAGCAGGCCCTTGCTAACAGATACGCAGTATTTT. The chain recombines TRBV5-1 with TRBJ2-3, with D unresolved. CDR3 size: 13 residues. CDR1 is SGHRS and CDR2 is YFSETQ in the germline V gene. V lost 5 bases to trimming and J lost 3 bases, with 10 bases between them.

V usage is TRBV2 and J usage is TRBJ1-5; D perhaps matches TRBD1 (5 bases). Trimming left V 2 bases short and J 2 bases short, with 22 bases between. The CDR3 sequence is 19 residues long. The germline gives CDR1 SNHLY, CDR2 FYNNEI. The CDR3 sequence: CASSEKSGLGEEGNQPQHF. In nucleotides, the CDR3 is TGTGCCAGCAGTGAAAAATCGGGTTTGGGGGAGGAGGGCAATCAGCCCCAGCATTTT.

The V and J genes are TRBV9 and TRBJ2-3; 7 positions agree with TRBD2. With 0 bases clipped from V and 3 bases from J, the junction kept 10 bases outside the gene matches. This CDR3 is built from 17 residues. Germline-derived CDR1 and CDR2 are SGDLS and YYNGEE. This CDR3 is CASSVERGSSGTDTQYF. Written as DNA, the CDR3 is TGTGCCAGCAGCGTAGAACGAGGCTCTAGCGGAACAGATACGCAGTATTTT. The variable domain in full, completed from reference TRBV9 and TRBJ2-3, reads DSGVTQTPKHLITATGQRVTLRCSPRSGDLSVYWYQQSLDQGLQFLIQYYNGEERAKGNILERFSAQQFPDLHSELNLSSLELGDSALYFCASSVERGSSGTDTQYFGPGTRLTVL.

The CDR3 bases are TGTGCCAGCAGCCAAGATGGGGGGGCCGGGGATTCACCCCTCCACTTT. This translates into CASSQDGGAGDSPLHF. The V gene is TRBV4-2, the J gene TRBJ1-6; possible D gene TRBD1, 6 bases. The CDR3 has 16 amino acids. Trimming removed 0 bases from V and 8 bases from J, with 14 bases in between. From germline, CDR1 is LGHNA and CDR2 YNFKEQ.

This clone was counted a single time. This chain joins TRBV3-1 (or the pseudogene TRBV3-2) and TRBJ2-7; possible D gene TRBD2, 6 bases. Germline CDR1 reads LGHDT; CDR2 reads YNNKEL (reference sequence). CDR3 size: 14 residues. V dropped 1 base and J dropped 10 bases, with 17 bases sitting between them. Here the CDR3 reads CASSQGGTPGVQYF. The CDR3 DNA sequence: TGTGCCAGCAGCCAAGGGGGGACTCCCGGGGTTCAGTACTTC.

The gene calls are TRBV15 and TRBJ2-6, with 7 bases matching TRBD2. Trimming removed 5 bases from V and 0 bases from J; junction bases left unmatched: 10. Germline CDR1 reads LNHNV; CDR2 reads YYDKDF (reference sequence). This CDR3 region has 18 residues. This CDR3 is CATSPDPRGGSGANVLTF. The CDR3 nucleotides are TGTGCCACCAGCCCTGACCCCCGCGGGGGCTCTGGGGCCAACGTCCTGACTTTC.

The J gene is TRBJ2-3, the V gene TRBV6-1; 11 bases align to TRBD2. V lost 3 bases, J lost 3 bases, and 8 bases stayed unmatched. The CDR3 spans 17 residues. Germline CDR1 MNHNS, CDR2 SASEGT. In DNA, the CDR3 is TGTGCCAGCAGTGAGCGACTAGCGGGGCTTGAGACAGATACGCAGTATTTT. This codes for CASSERLAGLETDTQYF.

The V gene is TRBV6-5, the J gene TRBJ1-2; D unclear. Germline V lookup: CDR1 MNHEY, CDR2 SVGAGI. Deletions cut 6 bases from V and 4 bases from J, with 15 bases between. CDR3 length: 14 residues. The DNA of the CDR3 is TGTGCCAGCAGATCGGACTCAGGAAGCTATGGCTACACCTTC. This sequence encodes CASRSDSGSYGYTF.

The genes are TRBV19 and TRBJ2-7; 14 bases align to TRBD2. The germline gives CDR1 LNHDA, CDR2 SQIVND (reference sequence). This CDR3 is built from 14 residues. After removal of 10 bases from V and 2 bases from J, the junction contained 4 bases not matched to a gene. The CDR3 nucleotides are TGTGCCACCTCGGGACTAGCGGGAGCCTACGAGCAGTACTTC. Translated, it gives CATSGLAGAYEQYF.

The V and J genes are TRBV24-1 and TRBJ2-7, with D possibly TRBD2 on 7 matching bases. V lost 7 bases and J lost 7, with 19 bases in between. The CDR3 is 14 residues long. Germline V gene lookup returns CDR1 KGHDR and CDR2 SFDVKD. CDR3: CATRGGPGVEEQYF. Written as DNA, the CDR3 is TGTGCCACCAGGGGGGGGCCAGGGGTGGAGGAGCAGTACTTC.

This rearrangement joins TRBV18 to TRBJ2-1; 15 bases fit TRBD2. The CDR3 is 19 residues long. V gave up 3 bases and J gave up 5 bases; unmatched junction bases: 11. From germline, CDR1 is KGHSH and CDR2 LQKENI. The CDR3 loop reads CASSPLGWTSGGAHNEQFF. The CDR3 DNA sequence: TGTGCCAGCTCACCTCTGGGTTGGACTAGCGGGGGGGCGCACAATGAGCAGTTCTTC. The complete variable domain, with remaining parts taken from reference TRBV18 and TRBJ2-1, reads NAGVMQNPRHLVRRRGQEARLRCSPMKGHSHVYWYRQLPEEGLKFMVYLQKENIIDESGMPKERFSAEFPKEGPSILRIQQVVRGDSAAYFCASSPLGWTSGGAHNEQFFGPGTRLTVL.

The chain uses TRBV20-1 and TRBJ2-5, with D possibly being TRBD1 (5 bases). CDR1 DFQATT and CDR2 SNEGSKA come from the germline V gene (reference sequence). V lost 6 bases, J lost 5 bases, and 10 bases lay in between. The CDR3 is made up of 11 amino acids. This chain's CDR3 is CSALAGETQYF. The CDR3 DNA reads TGCAGTGCCTTAGCAGGGGAGACCCAGTACTTC.

The chain recombines TRBV19 with TRBJ1-2; 10 positions agree with TRBD1. CDR1 and CDR2 (germline): LNHDA, SQIVND (reference sequence). The CDR3 runs to 16 residues. With 6 bases clipped from V and 1 base from J, the junction kept 8 bases outside the gene matches. The CDR3 DNA reads TGTGCCAGTAGGGTTATCGACAGGGGGCTTAACTATGGCTACACCTTC. It encodes CASRVIDRGLNYGYTF.